The 21 T cell receptor beta chains below come from one sample, sequenced in a study of cytomegalovirus exposure and HLA in healthy donors. The data were produced by immunoSEQ multiplex PCR, yet TCRdb's version contains in-frame clones alone and is incomplete. The sample consists of about 100,000 clones, around 85% of them appearing once. The sequencing input was PBMCs. The receptor source for this set is a woman under 30 in good health and CMV-seronegative.

The chain links TRBV18 to TRBJ2-7, with D perhaps matching TRBD1 (6 bases). The CDR3 length is 15 residues. Per germline, CDR1 KGHSH and CDR2 LQKENI. V shed 5 bases and J shed 7 bases, with 21 bases lying between them. This CDR3 reads CASSSYRDTVWEQYF. CDR3 in DNA: TGTGCCAGCTCATCCTACCGGGACACAGTATGGGAGCAGTACTTC.

The chain recombines TRBV4-1 with TRBJ2-1; 9 bases align to TRBD2. CDR3 length: 16 residues. V lost 0 bases to trimming and J lost 7 bases; unmatched junction nucleotides: 7. Germline lookup yields CDR1 MGHRA and CDR2 YSYEKL. CDR3 nucleotide sequence: TGCGCCAGCAGCCAAGATGGTAGCGGGGGTGGAAATGAGCAGTTCTTC. This translates into CASSQDGSGGGNEQFF.

The V gene is TRBV4-1, the J gene TRBJ2-2; D uncertain. CDR3 length: 11 amino acids. The germline CDR1 and CDR2 sequences are MGHRA and YSYEKL. V dropped 2 bases and J dropped 7 bases, with 2 bases sitting between them. Here the CDR3 reads CASSQYGELFF. DNA for the CDR3: TGCGCCAGCAGCCAATACGGGGAGCTGTTTTTT.

The V gene is TRBV5-1, the J gene TRBJ2-4; 8 positions agree with TRBD1. The J segment lost 0 bases and the V segment lost 4 bases, leaving 9 bases of the junction unmatched. Germline assignment: CDR1 SGHRS and CDR2 YFSETQ. CDR3 length: 17 residues. In nucleotides, the CDR3 is TGCGCCAGCAGCATGCCAGGGGGCAGCCCAGCCAAAAACATTCAGTACTTC. Its translation is CASSMPGGSPAKNIQYF.

DNA of the CDR3: TGTGCCAGCTCCCCCGGGGTAGCGGGGGTCTACGAGCAGTACTTC. Protein: CASSPGVAGVYEQYF. The J gene is TRBJ2-7, the V gene TRBV18, with 9 positions matching TRBD2. The trim removed 6 bases at V and 3 bases at J, leaving 9 bases unmatched. The CDR3 spans 15 residues. Germline V gene lookup returns CDR1 KGHSH and CDR2 LQKENI.

V gene TRBV5-1 combines with J gene TRBJ1-6; 7 bases are a match to TRBD1. V was pared by 1 base and J by 8 bases, with 0 bases of the junction left unmatched. The CDR3 totals 13 residues. Germline CDR1 SGHRS, CDR2 YFSETQ. The CDR3 nucleotides read TGCGCCAGCAGCTTGCAGGGGGATTCACCCCTCCACTTT. As protein: CASSLQGDSPLHF.

The genes are TRBV6-1 and TRBJ2-3, with a possible D match to TRBD2 (5 bases). CDR1 is MNHNS and CDR2 is SASEGT in the germline V gene. V gave up 2 bases and J gave up 2 bases, with 8 bases separating them. The CDR3 has 14 residues. CDR3 region: CASSEPGNTDTQYF. The CDR3 DNA is TGTGCCAGCAGTGAACCCGGGAACACAGATACGCAGTATTTT.

V gene TRBV2 combines with J gene TRBJ2-4; TRBD2 matches 10 bases. This CDR3 has 15 residues. Per germline, CDR1 SNHLY and CDR2 FYNNEI. Germline trimming cut 8 bases from V and 5 bases from J; bases unmatched to any gene: 9. This CDR3 reads CASGYPSGGENIQYF. The CDR3 DNA sequence: TGTGCCAGCGGATACCCAAGCGGGGGGGAAAACATTCAGTACTTC.

The chain is built from TRBV27 and TRBJ1-4; D is possibly TRBD1 (6 bases). The CDR3 extends over 15 amino acids. V gave up 0 bases and J gave up 5 bases, with 10 bases separating them. CDR1 and CDR2 from the germline V gene are MNHEY and SMNVEV (reference sequence). CDR3 region: CASSLSAGVNEKLFF. The CDR3 DNA follows: TGTGCCAGCAGTTTATCGGCAGGGGTGAATGAAAAACTGTTTTTT.

This chain uses TRBV5-6 with TRBJ1-5, with 10 bases lining up with TRBD1. The length of the CDR3 is 15 residues. J gave up 3 bases and V 5 bases, and 5 bases lay outside the gene matches. Per the germline V gene, CDR1 is SGHDT and CDR2 is YYEEEE. CDR3 coding DNA: TGTGCCAGCAGTCCCGGGACAGGGGACAATCAGCCCCAGCATTTT. It translates to CASSPGTGDNQPQHF.

This clone has a single count. The chain is built from TRBV5-1 and TRBJ1-3; 10 nucleotides match TRBD1. V shed 3 bases and J 0 bases; nucleotides not matched to a gene: 15. Germline CDR1 SGHRS, CDR2 YFSETQ. This CDR3 contains 20 residues. The CDR3 here is CASSSGRGTGDLNSGNTIYF. CDR3 sequence (DNA): TGCGCCAGCAGCTCCGGCCGTGGGACAGGGGACCTCAACTCTGGAAACACCATATATTTT. The whole variable domain, filled in from reference TRBV5-1 and TRBJ1-3, reads KAGVTQTPRYLIKTRGQQVTLSCSPISGHRSVSWYQQTPGQGLQFLFEYFSETQRNKGNFPGRFSGRQFSNSRSEMNVSTLELGDSALYLCASSSGRGTGDLNSGNTIYFGEGSWLTVV.

The sample holds a few counts of this clone. The chain carries TRBV28 and TRBJ1-2, with TRBD1 as a possible D gene (5 bases). The germline V and J ends were trimmed by 4 bases and 8 bases, with 11 bases remaining between them. CDR1 is MDHEN and CDR2 is SYDVKM in the germline V gene. The CDR3 contains 12 residues. In DNA, the CDR3 is TGTGCCAGCAGTTCAGGGTCGCGCGGCTACACCTTC. Its protein is CASSSGSRGYTF.

V usage is TRBV5-1 and J usage is TRBJ2-7; 7 bases agree with TRBD1. There are 13 residues in the CDR3. Germline values: CDR1 SGHRS, CDR2 YFSETQ. Trimming removed 7 bases from V and 1 base from J; junction bases left unmatched: 5. The CDR3 nucleotides are TGCGCCAGCGGACGGGACAGTTCCTACGAGCAGTACTTC. It is translated as CASGRDSSYEQYF.

The rearrangement links TRBV6-1 to TRBJ2-3; TRBD1 might be the D (5 bases). Trimming took off 4 bases at V and 0 bases at J, with 11 bases between the two ends. The CDR3 loop spans 15 amino acids. Germline V gene sequence: CDR1 MNHNS, CDR2 SASEGT. The CDR3 sequence: CASSVDSLSTDTQYF. CDR3 sequence (DNA): TGTGCCAGCAGTGTTGACAGCCTTAGCACAGATACGCAGTATTTT.

This chain connects TRBV27 to TRBJ2-5; 8 bases line up with TRBD2. V lost 3 bases to trimming and J lost 5 bases; unmatched junction nucleotides: 5. This CDR3 has 14 residues. CDR1 is MNHEY, CDR2 SMNVEV, per germline (reference sequence). The CDR3 spells CASSFFPGGETQYF. The CDR3 bases are TGTGCCAGCAGTTTCTTCCCGGGAGGGGAGACCCAGTACTTC.

The chain's CDR3 is CASSLGGQGYEQYF. In DNA, the CDR3 is TGCGCCAGCAGCTTGGGGGGACAGGGCTACGAGCAGTACTTC. This chain joins TRBV5-1 and TRBJ2-7, with TRBD1 identical over 9 bases. CDR3 length: 14 residues. Germline V lookup: CDR1 SGHRS, CDR2 YFSETQ. Trimming removed 0 bases from V and 3 bases from J; junction bases left unmatched: 1.

The V call is TRBV2, the J call TRBJ1-1; D gene ambiguous. Deletions cut 7 bases from V and 3 bases from J, with 9 bases between. Germline loops: CDR1 SNHLY, CDR2 FYNNEI. The CDR3 consists of 12 residues. CDR3 loop: CASNPEDTEAFF. CDR3 coding DNA: TGTGCCAGCAATCCGGAGGACACTGAAGCTTTCTTT.

The count of this clone is one. This chain uses TRBV5-1 with TRBJ2-3, with a possible D match to TRBD2 (5 bases). The V end lost 4 bases, the J end lost 2 bases, and 17 bases lay between the germline ends. CDR3 length equals 16 residues. Germline values: CDR1 SGHRS, CDR2 YFSETQ. The CDR3 sequence is CASSEKLTTSTDTQYF. The CDR3 DNA reads TGCGCCAGCAGCGAGAAGCTGACTACGTCCACAGATACGCAGTATTTT.

Turning to this clone: The junction departs from germline at one end; a sequencing error may be responsible. The chain links TRBV7-9 to TRBJ1-2; a weak D match, TRBD1 (6 bases). This CDR3 comprises 13 residues. Per the germline V gene, CDR1 is SEHNR and CDR2 is FQNEAQ (reference sequence). CDR3 bases: TGTGCCAGCAGCTTAGTATCCGGTCAGGGGAAAGACTTC. Translation: CASSLVSGQGKDF.

The chain employs TRBV5-1 and TRBJ2-3, with TRBD2 matching 16 bases. This CDR3 region has 18 residues. After removal of 5 bases from V and 0 bases from J, the junction contained 6 bases not matched to a gene. From germline, CDR1 is SGHRS and CDR2 YFSETQ. CDR3 sequence: CASSSGLAGGFSTDTQYF. CDR3 nucleotide sequence: TGCGCCAGCAGTTCGGGACTAGCGGGGGGGTTTAGCACAGATACGCAGTATTTT.

The chain couples TRBV27 to TRBJ2-7; a possible D gene is TRBD2 (5 bases). CDR1 and CDR2 from the germline V gene are MNHEY and SMNVEV (reference sequence). This CDR3 contains 15 residues. V gave up 5 bases and J gave up 0 bases, with 14 bases separating them. DNA of the CDR3: TGTGCCAGCAGTCCCCGGGGAGCGGACTCCTACGAGCAGTACTTC. This sequence encodes CASSPRGADSYEQYF.